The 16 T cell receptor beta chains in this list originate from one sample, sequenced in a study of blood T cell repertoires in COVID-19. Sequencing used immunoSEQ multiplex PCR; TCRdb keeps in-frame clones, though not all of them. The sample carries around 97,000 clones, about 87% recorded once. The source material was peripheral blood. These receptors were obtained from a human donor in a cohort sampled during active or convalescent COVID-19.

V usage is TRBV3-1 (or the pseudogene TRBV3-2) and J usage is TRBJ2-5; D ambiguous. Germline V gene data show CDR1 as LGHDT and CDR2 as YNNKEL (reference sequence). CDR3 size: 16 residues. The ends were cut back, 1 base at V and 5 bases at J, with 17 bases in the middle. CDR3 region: CASSQGPHQPGETQYF. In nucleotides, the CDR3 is TGTGCCAGCAGCCAAGGCCCCCACCAGCCGGGTGAGACCCAGTACTTC.

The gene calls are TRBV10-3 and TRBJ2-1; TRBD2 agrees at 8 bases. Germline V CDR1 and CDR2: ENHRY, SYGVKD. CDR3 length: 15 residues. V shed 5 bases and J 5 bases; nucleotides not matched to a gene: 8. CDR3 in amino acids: CAISPLAGGNNEQFF. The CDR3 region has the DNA TGTGCCATCAGTCCTCTGGCGGGAGGCAACAATGAGCAGTTCTTC.

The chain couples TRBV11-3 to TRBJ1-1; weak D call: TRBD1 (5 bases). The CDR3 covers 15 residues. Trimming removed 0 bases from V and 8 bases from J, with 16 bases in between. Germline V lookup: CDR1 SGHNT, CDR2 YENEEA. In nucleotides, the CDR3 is TGTGCCAGCAGCTTAGATCGGTCGGGGGAACACGAAGCTTTCTTT. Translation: CASSLDRSGEHEAFF.

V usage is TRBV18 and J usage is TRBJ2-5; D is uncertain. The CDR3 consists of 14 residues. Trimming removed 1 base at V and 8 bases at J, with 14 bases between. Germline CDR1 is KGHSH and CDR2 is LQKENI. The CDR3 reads CASSPRHTSRTQYF. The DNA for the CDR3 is TGTGCCAGCTCACCACGTCACACATCACGAACCCAGTACTTC.

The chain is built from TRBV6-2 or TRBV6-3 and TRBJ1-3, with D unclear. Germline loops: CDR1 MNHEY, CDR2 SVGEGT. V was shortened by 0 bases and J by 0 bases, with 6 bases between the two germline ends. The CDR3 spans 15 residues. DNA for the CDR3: TGTGCCAGCAGTTACTCACCCGGCTCTGGAAACACCATATATTTT. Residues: CASSYSPGSGNTIYF.

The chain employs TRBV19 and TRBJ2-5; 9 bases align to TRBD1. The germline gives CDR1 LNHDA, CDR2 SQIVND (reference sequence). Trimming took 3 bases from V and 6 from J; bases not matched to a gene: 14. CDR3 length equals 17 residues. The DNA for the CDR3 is TGTGCCAGTAGTATTGGGGGCTGGGGACAGGGTAAACAGACCCAGTACTTC. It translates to CASSIGGWGQGKQTQYF.

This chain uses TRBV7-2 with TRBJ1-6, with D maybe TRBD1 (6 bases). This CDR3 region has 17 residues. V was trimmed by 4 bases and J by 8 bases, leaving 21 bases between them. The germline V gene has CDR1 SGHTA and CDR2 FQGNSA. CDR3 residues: CASSSRDRLSWDSPLHF. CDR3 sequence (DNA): TGTGCCAGCAGCTCAAGAGACAGGCTTTCCTGGGATTCACCCCTCCACTTT.

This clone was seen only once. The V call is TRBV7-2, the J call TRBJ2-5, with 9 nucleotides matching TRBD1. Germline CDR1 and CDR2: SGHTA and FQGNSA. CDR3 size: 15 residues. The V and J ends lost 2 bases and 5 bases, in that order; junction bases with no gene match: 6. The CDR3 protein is CASSLSGTGSETQYF. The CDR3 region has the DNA TGTGCCAGCAGCTTATCGGGGACAGGGTCCGAGACCCAGTACTTC.

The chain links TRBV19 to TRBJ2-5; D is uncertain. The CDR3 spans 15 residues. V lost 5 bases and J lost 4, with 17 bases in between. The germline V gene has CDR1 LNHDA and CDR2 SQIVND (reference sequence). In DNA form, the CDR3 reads TGTGCCAGTAGTGTCCAGAGGCGTTCCGGAGAGACCCAGTACTTC. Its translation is CASSVQRRSGETQYF.

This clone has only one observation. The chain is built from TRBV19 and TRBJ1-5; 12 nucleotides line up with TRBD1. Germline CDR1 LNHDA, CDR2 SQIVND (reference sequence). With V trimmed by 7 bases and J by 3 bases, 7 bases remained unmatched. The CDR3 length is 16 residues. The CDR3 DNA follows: TGTGCCAGTACGGGACAGGGGGCAGGGAACAATCAGCCCCAGCATTTT. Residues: CASTGQGAGNNQPQHF.

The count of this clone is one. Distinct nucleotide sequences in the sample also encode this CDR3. CDR3 DNA: TGTGCCAGCAGCCCAACAGGGCCCAACACTGAAGCTTTCTTT. This codes for CASSPTGPNTEAFF. The rearrangement links TRBV3-1 (or the pseudogene TRBV3-2) to TRBJ1-1, with D perhaps matching TRBD1 (6 bases). V shed 4 bases and J shed 2 bases, with 11 bases lying between them. The CDR3 runs to 14 residues. The germline gives CDR1 LGHDT, CDR2 YNNKEL (reference sequence).

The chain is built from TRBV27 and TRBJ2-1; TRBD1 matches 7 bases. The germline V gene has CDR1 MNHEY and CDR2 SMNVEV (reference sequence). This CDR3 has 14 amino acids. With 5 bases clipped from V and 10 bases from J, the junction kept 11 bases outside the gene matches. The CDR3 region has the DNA TGTGCCAGCAGTCCAGAGACAGGGATAGGAGAGCAGTTCTTC. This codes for CASSPETGIGEQFF.

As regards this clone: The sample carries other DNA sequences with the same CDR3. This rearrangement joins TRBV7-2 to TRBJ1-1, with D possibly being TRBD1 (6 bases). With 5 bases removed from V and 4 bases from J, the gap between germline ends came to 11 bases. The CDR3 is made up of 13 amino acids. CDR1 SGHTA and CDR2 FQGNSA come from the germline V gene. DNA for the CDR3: TGTGCCAGCAGCCAGGGGTATGGCACTGAAGCTTTCTTT. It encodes CASSQGYGTEAFF.

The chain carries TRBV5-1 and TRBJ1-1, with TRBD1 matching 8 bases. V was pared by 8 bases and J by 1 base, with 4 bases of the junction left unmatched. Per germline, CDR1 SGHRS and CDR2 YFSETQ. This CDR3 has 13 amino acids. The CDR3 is CASTDRANTEAFF. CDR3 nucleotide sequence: TGCGCCAGTACGGACAGGGCGAACACTGAAGCTTTCTTT.

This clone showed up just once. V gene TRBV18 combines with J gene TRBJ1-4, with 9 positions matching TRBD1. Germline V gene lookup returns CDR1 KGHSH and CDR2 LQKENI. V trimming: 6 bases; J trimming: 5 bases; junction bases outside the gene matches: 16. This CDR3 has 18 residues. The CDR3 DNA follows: TGTGCCAGCTCCCACAGCACTTCGCCGGGACAGGGCAATGAAAAACTGTTTTTT. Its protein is CASSHSTSPGQGNEKLFF.

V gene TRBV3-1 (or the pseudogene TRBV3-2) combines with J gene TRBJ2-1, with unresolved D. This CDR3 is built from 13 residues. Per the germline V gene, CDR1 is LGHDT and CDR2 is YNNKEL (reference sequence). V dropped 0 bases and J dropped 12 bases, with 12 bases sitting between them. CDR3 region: CASSQDSQRGQFF. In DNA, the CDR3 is TGTGCCAGCAGCCAAGATTCCCAGCGAGGGCAGTTCTTC.